This TCR beta chain came from a study of CD8 T cells in Susac syndrome. Random-hexamer reverse transcription was applied to roughly 0.5 to 1 ug RNA. TCRdb analysed the immunoSEQ multiplex PCR reads with MiXCR anew, one entry per CDR3 protein. Among roughly 28,000 distinct CDR3 sequences listed, around 95% were seen once. The CDR3 is made up of 14 amino acids. Trimming shortened V by 6 bases and J by 4 bases, and 15 bases separated the two germline ends. CDR1 and CDR2 (germline): MNHNY, SVGAGI (reference sequence). The chain is built from TRBV6-6 and TRBJ1-1; D gene ambiguous. This TCR was sampled from a human donor in good health. The sample consisted of CD8+ T cells from PBMCs. CDR3 amino acids: CASRPTGKGTEAFF. DNA for the CDR3: TGTGCCAGCAGACCCACGGGGAAGGGCACTGAAGCTTTCTTT.